A single T cell receptor (beta chain) is shown here with its context. Its antigen remains unidentified. This CDR3 contains 13 residues. Germline V gene lookup returns CDR1 SGHTA and CDR2 FQGNSA. Unmatched junction bases numbered 8, after V lost 4 bases and J lost 12 bases. This sample is part of a study of shared clonotypes between healthy human individuals. Study-wide results and limits: Compared with clonotypes that all four donors shared, non-shared clonotypes had lower generation probabilities.

The run depth of the assay was deep. When replicate PCRs were run on sorted subsets, they used roughly 0.2 ug DNA, about 30,000 T cell genomes. Libraries were prepared by immunoSEQ multiplex PCR; TCRdb keeps only in-frame clonotypes and omits some of them. This sample has roughly 2.2 million clones, with roughly 92% found just once. This rearrangement joins TRBV7-2 to TRBJ2-1, with 8 bases aligning to TRBD2. This clonotype originated in a man aged 18 to 29 in good health. Some clones in this sample may be carry-over from other donors' samples. Sequencing used naive CD4+ T cells from PBMCs. Documented subset: CD45RA+ positively selected. CDR3 in amino acids: CASSSGRGLVQFF. The CDR3 DNA follows: TGTGCCAGCAGCTCCGGAAGGGGACTAGTGCAGTTCTTC. The whole variable domain, remainder taken from reference TRBV7-2 and TRBJ2-1, is GAGVSQSPSNKVTEKGKDVELRCDPISGHTALYWYRQSLGQGLEFLIYFQGNSAPDKSGLPSDRFSAERTGGSVSTLTIQRTQQEDSAVYLCASSSGRGLVQFFGPGTRLTVL.